The present T cell receptor (beta chain) was sequenced within a study of molecular identifiers for immune sequencing clone quantification. From the PCR reads, TCRdb called clonotypes with MiXCR, one entry per CDR3 protein. The data contain hundreds of thousands of distinct CDR3 sequences, about 25% of them singletons. CDR1 and CDR2 (germline): MNHEY, SMNVEV (reference sequence). The CDR3 contains 17 residues. Deletions cut 0 bases from V and 9 bases from J, with 21 bases between. The CD8+CD4-CCR7+CD45RA+ phenotype defined the sorted naive CD8 T cells. The sequenced sample consisted of naive CD8+ T cells from blood, with Jurkat cell RNA spiked in. Subset defined: FACS-sorted CD8+CD4-CCR7+CD45RA+ naive T cells. The J gene is TRBJ1-5, the V gene TRBV27; maybe TRBD1 (6 bases). The origin of this receptor is a human donor in good health. Some libraries in this study had Jurkat cell RNA spiked in. Here the CDR3 reads CASSLSGPRRGVWPQHF. The CDR3 DNA follows: TGTGCCAGCAGTTTATCAGGCCCCAGGAGGGGGGTCTGGCCCCAGCATTTT.